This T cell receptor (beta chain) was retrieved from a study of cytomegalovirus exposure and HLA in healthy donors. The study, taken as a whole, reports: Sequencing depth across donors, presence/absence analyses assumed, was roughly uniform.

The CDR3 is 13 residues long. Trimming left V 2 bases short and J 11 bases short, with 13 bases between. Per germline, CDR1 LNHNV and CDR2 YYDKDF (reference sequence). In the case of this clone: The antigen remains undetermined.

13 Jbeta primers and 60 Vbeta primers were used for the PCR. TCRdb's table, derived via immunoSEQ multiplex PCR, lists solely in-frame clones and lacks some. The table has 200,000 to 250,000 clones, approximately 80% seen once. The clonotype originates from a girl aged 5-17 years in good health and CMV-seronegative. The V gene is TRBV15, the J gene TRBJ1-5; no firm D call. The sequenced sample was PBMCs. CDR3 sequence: CATSRNSDRAQHF. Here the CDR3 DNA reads TGTGCCACCAGCAGAAATTCTGATCGAGCCCAGCATTTT.